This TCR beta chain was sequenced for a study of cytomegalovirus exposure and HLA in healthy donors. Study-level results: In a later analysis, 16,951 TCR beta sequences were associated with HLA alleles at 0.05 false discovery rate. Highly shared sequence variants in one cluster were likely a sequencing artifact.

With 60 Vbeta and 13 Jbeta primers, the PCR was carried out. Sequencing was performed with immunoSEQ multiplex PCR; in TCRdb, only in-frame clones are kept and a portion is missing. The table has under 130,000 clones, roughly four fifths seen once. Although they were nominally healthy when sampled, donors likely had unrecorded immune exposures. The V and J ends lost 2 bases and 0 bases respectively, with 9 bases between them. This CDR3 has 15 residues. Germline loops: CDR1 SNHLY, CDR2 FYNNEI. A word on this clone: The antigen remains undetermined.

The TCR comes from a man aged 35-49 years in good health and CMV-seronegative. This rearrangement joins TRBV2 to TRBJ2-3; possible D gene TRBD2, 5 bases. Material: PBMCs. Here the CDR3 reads CASSERWTSTDTQYF. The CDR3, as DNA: TGTGCCAGCAGTGAACGGTGGACTAGCACAGATACGCAGTATTTT.